This T cell receptor (beta chain) was captured in a study of blood T cells in healthy people across ages. Study outcomes and limitations: The study found more naive CD4+ cells and higher diversity in long-lived than aged donors.

Primed by a sample-barcoded 5' primer and a J-beta primer mix, a second PCR proceeded for 7 to 11 cycles. A 12-random-nucleotide template-switch adaptor tagged each cDNA molecule. TCRdb itself ran the 5' RACE reads through MiXCR, one entry per CDR3 protein. Of fewer than 2,000,000 distinct CDR3 sequences listed, around 36% are singletons. This clonotype appeared a few times. The target antigen is unknown. One junction end disagrees with the germline gene, perhaps due to a read error. Sequencing was performed on blood. This clonotype originated in a woman aged 25-40 years in good health.

The CDR3 coding sequence is TGCAGTGCTGGGACTAGCGGGAGAAAGCAAGAGGCCCAGTACTTC. It specifies CSAGTSGRKQEAQYF. V is TRBV20-1 and J is TRBJ2-5; 14 nucleotides match TRBD2. Germline CDR1 is DFQATT and CDR2 is SNEGSKA (reference sequence). The length of the CDR3 is 15 residues.